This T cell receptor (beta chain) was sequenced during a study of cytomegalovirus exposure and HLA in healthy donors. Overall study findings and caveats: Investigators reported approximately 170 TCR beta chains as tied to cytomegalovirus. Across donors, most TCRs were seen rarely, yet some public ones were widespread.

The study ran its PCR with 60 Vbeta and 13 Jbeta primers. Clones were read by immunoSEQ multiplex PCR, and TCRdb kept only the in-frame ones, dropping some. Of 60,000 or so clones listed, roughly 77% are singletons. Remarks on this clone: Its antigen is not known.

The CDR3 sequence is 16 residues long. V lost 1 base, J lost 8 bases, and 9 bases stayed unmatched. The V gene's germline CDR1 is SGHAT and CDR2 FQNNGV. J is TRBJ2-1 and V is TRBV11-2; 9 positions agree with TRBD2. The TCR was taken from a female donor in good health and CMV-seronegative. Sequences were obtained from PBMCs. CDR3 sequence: CASSLAAGGPRYEQFF. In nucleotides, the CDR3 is TGTGCCAGCAGCTTAGCGGCGGGAGGGCCTCGATATGAGCAGTTCTTC.